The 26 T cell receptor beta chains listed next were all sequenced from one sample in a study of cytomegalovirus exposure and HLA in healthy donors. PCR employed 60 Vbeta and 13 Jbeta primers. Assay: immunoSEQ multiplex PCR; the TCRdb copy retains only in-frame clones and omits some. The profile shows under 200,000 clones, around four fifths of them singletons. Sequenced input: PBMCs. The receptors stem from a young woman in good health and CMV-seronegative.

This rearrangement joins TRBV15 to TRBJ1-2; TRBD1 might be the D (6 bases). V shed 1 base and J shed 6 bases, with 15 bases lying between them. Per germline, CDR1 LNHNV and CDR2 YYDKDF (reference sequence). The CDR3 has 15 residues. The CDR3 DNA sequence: TGTGCCACCAGCAGAGTTCTAGGGGGGGCGAATGGCTACACCTTC. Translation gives CATSRVLGGANGYTF.

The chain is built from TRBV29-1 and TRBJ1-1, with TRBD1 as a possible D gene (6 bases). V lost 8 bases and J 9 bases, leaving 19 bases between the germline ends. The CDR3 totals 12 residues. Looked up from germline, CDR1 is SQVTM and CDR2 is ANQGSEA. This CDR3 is CSSSGVNTKAFF. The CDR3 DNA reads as TGCAGCTCGTCAGGGGTGAACACCAAAGCTTTCTTT.

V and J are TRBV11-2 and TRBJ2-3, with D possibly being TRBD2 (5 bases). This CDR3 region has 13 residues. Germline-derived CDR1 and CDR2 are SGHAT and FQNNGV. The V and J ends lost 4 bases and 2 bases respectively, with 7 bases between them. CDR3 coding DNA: TGTGCCAGCAGCTCGGGGTCCACAGATACGCAGTATTTT. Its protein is CASSSGSTDTQYF.

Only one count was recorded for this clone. The CDR3 region is CASSEDNSGANVLTF. As DNA, the CDR3 is TGTGCCAGCAGTGAGGACAACTCTGGGGCCAACGTCCTGACTTTC. The chain has TRBV6-4 and TRBJ2-6, with D possibly TRBD1 on 5 matching bases. Germline values: CDR1 MRHNA, CDR2 SNTAGT. CDR3 length: 15 residues. The V and J ends lost 3 bases and 0 bases respectively, with 6 bases between them.

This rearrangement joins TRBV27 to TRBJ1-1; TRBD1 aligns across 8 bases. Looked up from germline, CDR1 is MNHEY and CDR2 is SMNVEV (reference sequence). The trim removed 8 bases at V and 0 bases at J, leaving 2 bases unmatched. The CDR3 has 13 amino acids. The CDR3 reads CASGTGMNTEAFF. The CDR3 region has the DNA TGTGCCAGCGGGACAGGCATGAACACTGAAGCTTTCTTT.

The CDR3 reads CASSGDRGRSGANVLTF. The CDR3 region has the DNA TGTGCCAGCAGTGGTGACAGGGGGCGGTCTGGGGCCAACGTCCTGACTTTC. V gene TRBV25-1 combines with J gene TRBJ2-6, with TRBD1 matching over 10 bases. The CDR3 loop spans 17 amino acids. Germline assignment: CDR1 MGHDK and CDR2 SYGVNS. J was trimmed by 1 base and V by 4 bases; bases with no gene match: 4.

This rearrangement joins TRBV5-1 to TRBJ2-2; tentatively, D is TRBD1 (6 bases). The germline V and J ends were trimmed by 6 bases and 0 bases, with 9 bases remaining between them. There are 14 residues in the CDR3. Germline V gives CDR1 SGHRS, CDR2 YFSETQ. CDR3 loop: CASMRTANTGELFF. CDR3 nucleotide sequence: TGCGCCAGCATGAGGACAGCGAACACCGGGGAGCTGTTTTTT.

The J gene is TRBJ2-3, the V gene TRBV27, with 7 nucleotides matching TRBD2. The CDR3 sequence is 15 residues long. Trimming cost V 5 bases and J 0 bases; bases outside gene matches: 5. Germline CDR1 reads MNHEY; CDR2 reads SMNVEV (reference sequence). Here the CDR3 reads CASSGRLASTDTQYF. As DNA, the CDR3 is TGTGCCAGCAGTGGGAGACTAGCAAGCACAGATACGCAGTATTTT.

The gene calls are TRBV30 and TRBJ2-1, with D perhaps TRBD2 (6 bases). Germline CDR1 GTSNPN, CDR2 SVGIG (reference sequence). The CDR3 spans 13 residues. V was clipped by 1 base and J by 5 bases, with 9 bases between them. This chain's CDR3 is CAWSGVADNEQFF. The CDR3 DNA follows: TGTGCCTGGAGTGGAGTAGCGGACAATGAGCAGTTCTTC.

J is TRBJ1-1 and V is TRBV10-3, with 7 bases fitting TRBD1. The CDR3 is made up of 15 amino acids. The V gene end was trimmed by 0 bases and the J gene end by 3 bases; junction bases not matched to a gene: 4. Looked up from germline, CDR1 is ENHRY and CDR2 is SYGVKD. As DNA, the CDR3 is TGTGCCATCAGTGAGTCGGCACAGGGGTACACTGAAGCTTTCTTT. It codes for CAISESAQGYTEAFF.

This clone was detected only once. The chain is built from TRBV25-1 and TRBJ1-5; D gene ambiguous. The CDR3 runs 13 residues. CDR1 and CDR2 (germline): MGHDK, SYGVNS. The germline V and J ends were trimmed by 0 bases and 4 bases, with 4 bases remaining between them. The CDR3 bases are TGTGCCAGCAGTGAATACGGTAATCAGCCCCAGCATTTT. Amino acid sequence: CASSEYGNQPQHF.

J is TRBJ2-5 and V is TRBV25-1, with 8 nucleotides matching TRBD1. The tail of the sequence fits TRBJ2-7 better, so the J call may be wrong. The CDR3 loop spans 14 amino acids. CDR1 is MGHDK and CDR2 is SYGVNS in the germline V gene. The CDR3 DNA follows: TGTGCCAGCCTCCCCACAGGGGGTATAAACGAGCAGTACTTC. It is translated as CASLPTGGINEQYF.

CDR3 nucleotide sequence: TGTGCCAGCAGCTCACAGGGGAGTTTGAGCACAGATACGCAGTATTTT. It specifies CASSSQGSLSTDTQYF. This rearrangement joins TRBV11-1 to TRBJ2-3; 7 bases line up with TRBD1. The CDR3 has 16 residues. Looked up from germline, CDR1 is SGHAT and CDR2 is FQDESV (reference sequence). V shed 4 bases, J shed 0 bases, and the junction held 7 bases outside the gene matches.

The CDR3 region is CASSYSGTITEAFF. For the CDR3, the DNA is TGTGCCAGCAGTTACTCAGGGACTATCACTGAAGCTTTCTTT. V gene TRBV6-5 combines with J gene TRBJ1-1, with D perhaps matching TRBD1 (5 bases). The V end was cut by 0 bases, the J end by 4 bases, with 9 bases between. CDR3 size: 14 residues. Germline lookup yields CDR1 MNHEY and CDR2 SVGAGI.

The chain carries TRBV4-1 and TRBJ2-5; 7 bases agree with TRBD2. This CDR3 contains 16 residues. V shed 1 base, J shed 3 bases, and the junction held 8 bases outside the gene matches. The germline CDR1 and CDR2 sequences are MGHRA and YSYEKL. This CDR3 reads CASSQGIAGHEETQYF. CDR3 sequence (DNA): TGCGCCAGCAGCCAAGGAATAGCGGGCCATGAAGAGACCCAGTACTTC.

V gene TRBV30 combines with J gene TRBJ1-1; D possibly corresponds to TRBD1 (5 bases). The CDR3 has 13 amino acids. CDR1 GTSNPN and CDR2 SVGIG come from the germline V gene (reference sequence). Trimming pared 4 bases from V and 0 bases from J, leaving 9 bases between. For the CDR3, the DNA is TGTGCCTGGACGGCGGGGGTGAACACTGAAGCTTTCTTT. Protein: CAWTAGVNTEAFF.

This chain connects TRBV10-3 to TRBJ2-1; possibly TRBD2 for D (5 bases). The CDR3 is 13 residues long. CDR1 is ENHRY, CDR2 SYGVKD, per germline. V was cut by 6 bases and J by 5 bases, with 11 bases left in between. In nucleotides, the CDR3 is TGTGCCATCAGGGCGGACTTGGACAATGAGCAGTTCTTC. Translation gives CAIRADLDNEQFF.

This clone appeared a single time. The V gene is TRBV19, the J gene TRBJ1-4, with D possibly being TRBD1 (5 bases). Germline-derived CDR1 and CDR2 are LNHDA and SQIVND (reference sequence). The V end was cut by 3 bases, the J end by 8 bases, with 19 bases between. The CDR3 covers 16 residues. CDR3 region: CASSIGGQGRREKLFF. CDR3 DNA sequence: TGTGCCAGTAGTATCGGAGGGCAGGGAAGACGCGAAAAACTGTTTTTT.

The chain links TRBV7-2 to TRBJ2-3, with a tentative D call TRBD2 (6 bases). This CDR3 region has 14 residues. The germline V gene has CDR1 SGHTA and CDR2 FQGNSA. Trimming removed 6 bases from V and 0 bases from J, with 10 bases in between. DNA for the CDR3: TGTGCCAGCAGGCACGCGGGGAGCACAGATACGCAGTATTTT. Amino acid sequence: CASRHAGSTDTQYF.

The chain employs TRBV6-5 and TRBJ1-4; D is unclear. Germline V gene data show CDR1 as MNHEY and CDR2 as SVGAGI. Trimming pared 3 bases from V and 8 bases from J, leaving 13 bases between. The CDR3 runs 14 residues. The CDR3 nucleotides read TGTGCCAGCAGTTATTTTGCATACAACGAAAAACTGTTTTTT. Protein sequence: CASSYFAYNEKLFF.

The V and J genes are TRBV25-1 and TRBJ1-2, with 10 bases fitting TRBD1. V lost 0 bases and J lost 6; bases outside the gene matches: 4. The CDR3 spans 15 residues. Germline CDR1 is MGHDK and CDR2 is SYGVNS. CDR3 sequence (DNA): TGTGCCAGCAGTGAATACGGGACAGGGGAGGATGGCTACACCTTC. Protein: CASSEYGTGEDGYTF.

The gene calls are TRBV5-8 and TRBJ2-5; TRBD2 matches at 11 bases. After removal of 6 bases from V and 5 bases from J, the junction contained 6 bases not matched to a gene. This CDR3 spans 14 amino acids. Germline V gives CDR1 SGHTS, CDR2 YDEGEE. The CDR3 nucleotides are TGTGCCAGCAATAGCGGGGGGGCCGGGGAGACCCAGTACTTC. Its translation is CASNSGGAGETQYF.

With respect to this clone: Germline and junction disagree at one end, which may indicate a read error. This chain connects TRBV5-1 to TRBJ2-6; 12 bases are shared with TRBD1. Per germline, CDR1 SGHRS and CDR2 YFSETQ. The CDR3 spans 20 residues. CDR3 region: CASSLGTGGAWLSGANGLTF. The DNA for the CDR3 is TGCGCCAGCAGCCTCGGGACAGGGGGCGCCTGGCTATCCGGGGCCAACGGCCTGACTTTC.

The CDR3 reads CASSVGQATYGYTF. The DNA for the CDR3 is TGTGCCAGCAGCGTAGGGCAGGCTACCTATGGCTACACCTTC. The V gene is TRBV9, the J gene TRBJ1-2, with D unresolved. Germline CDR1 reads SGDLS; CDR2 reads YYNGEE. The length of the CDR3 is 14 residues. V shed 0 bases and J shed 4 bases, with 10 bases lying between them.

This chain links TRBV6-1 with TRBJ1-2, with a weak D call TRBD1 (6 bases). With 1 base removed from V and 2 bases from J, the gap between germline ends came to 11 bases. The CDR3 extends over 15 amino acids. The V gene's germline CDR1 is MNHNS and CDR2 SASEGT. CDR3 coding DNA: TGTGCCAGCAGTGAAGTCAGGGGACCCAACTATGGCTACACCTTC. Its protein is CASSEVRGPNYGYTF.

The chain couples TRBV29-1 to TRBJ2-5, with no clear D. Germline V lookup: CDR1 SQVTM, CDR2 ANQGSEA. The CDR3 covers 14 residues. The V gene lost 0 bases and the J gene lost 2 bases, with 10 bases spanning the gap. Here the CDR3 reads CSVEDAGTQETQYF. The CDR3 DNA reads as TGCAGCGTTGAAGATGCAGGAACGCAAGAGACCCAGTACTTC.